This T cell receptor beta chain came from a study of blood T cell repertoires in COVID-19. Across the study: T cells, B-cell-depleted T cells, or PBMCs provided the cDNA or gDNA that served as material.

The CDR3 is 13 amino acids. The germline gives CDR1 LGHDT, CDR2 YNNKEL (reference sequence). V shed 1 base and J shed 5 bases, with 8 bases lying between them. Recruited during active infection, patients (from Seattle) were subsequently followed longitudinally. Profiled with immunoSEQ multiplex PCR; TCRdb holds only in-frame clones, not every one. In the table there are more than 300,000 clones, around 88% of which are singletons. The chain uses TRBV3-1 (or the pseudogene TRBV3-2) and TRBJ2-5, with D possibly being TRBD1 (6 bases). This TCR was recovered from a woman aged 30 to 39 with COVID-19, enrolled during active disease. The specimen sequenced was peripheral blood. This chain's CDR3 is CASSQADRETQYF. Here the CDR3 DNA reads TGTGCCAGCAGCCAAGCAGACAGGGAGACCCAGTACTTC.